A single sample gave rise to the 22 T cell receptor beta chains below, sequenced in a study of cytomegalovirus exposure and HLA in healthy donors. PCR primers comprised 60 Vbeta and 13 Jbeta primers. Only in-frame clones appear in the TCRdb table, and some are missing; sequencing was by immunoSEQ multiplex PCR. Seen here are 150,000 to 200,000 clones, more than 75% observed once, and the top ten hold about 0.23%. The sequencing sample was made of PBMCs. Receptor source: a girl under three years old in good health and CMV-seronegative.

This clone has a single count. V usage is TRBV5-1 and J usage is TRBJ2-3, with a weak D call TRBD2 (5 bases). This CDR3 contains 17 residues. Germline loops: CDR1 SGHRS, CDR2 YFSETQ. V gave up 4 bases and J gave up 3 bases, with 21 bases separating them. This CDR3 is CASSPGFGRVKTDTQYF. CDR3 DNA sequence: TGCGCCAGCAGCCCCGGCTTCGGGCGGGTCAAAACAGATACGCAGTATTTT.

V is TRBV25-1 and J is TRBJ1-3, with D tentatively TRBD1 (5 bases). V lost 4 bases and J lost 4, with 14 bases in between. In germline, CDR1 is MGHDK, CDR2 SYGVNS. This CDR3 contains 15 residues. Written as DNA, the CDR3 is TGTGCCAGCAGTGGTGTTTCGGCAGGGGGAAACACCATATATTTT. Translated, it gives CASSGVSAGGNTIYF.

The rearrangement links TRBV27 to TRBJ1-1; D is perhaps TRBD1 (5 bases). This CDR3 has 13 amino acids. The germline CDR1 and CDR2 sequences are MNHEY and SMNVEV (reference sequence). Trimming removed 6 bases at V and 5 bases at J, with 13 bases between. CDR3 DNA sequence: TGTGCCAGCAGGCGGGGGGGGGAAACTGAAGCTTTCTTT. Its translation: CASRRGGETEAFF.

The chain links TRBV27 to TRBJ1-4; 11 bases align to TRBD1. The germline CDR1 and CDR2 sequences are MNHEY and SMNVEV (reference sequence). V shed 6 bases, J shed 10 bases, and the junction held 10 bases outside the gene matches. This CDR3 is 15 amino acids long. The CDR3 DNA sequence: TGTGCCAGCAGCCCACCGGACAGGGGGCGGGGAAAACTGTTTTTT. Translating it yields CASSPPDRGRGKLFF.

This chain uses TRBV4-2 with TRBJ2-5, with 10 bases lining up with TRBD2. The J call may be in error: the DNA end matches TRBJ2-7 better. The CDR3 is made up of 16 amino acids. CDR1 LGHNA and CDR2 YNFKEQ come from the germline V gene. The CDR3 region is CASSRGLAAHSYEQYF. CDR3 nucleotide sequence: TGTGCCAGCAGCCGAGGACTAGCGGCACACTCCTACGAGCAGTACTTC.

The CDR3 DNA follows: TGTGCCAGCAGCCCTGGTCCGGGACAGGGTGGGTGGTTGGGCAATCAGCCCCAGCATTTT. Translating gives CASSPGPGQGGWLGNQPQHF. V usage is TRBV27 and J usage is TRBJ1-5; TRBD1 aligns across 9 bases. The CDR3 covers 20 residues. The V segment lost 6 bases and the J segment 2 bases; nucleotides outside the gene matches: 20. The V gene's germline CDR1 is MNHEY and CDR2 SMNVEV (reference sequence).

In its sample, this clone was seen once. The V gene is TRBV5-1, the J gene TRBJ2-1; 12 bases match TRBD2. With V trimmed by 0 bases and J by 8 bases, 9 bases remained unmatched. The germline V gene encodes CDR1 SGHRS and CDR2 YFSETQ. This CDR3 is 17 amino acids long. The CDR3 loop is CASSLAGLAGGPHEQFF. CDR3 nucleotides: TGCGCCAGCAGCTTGGCCGGTCTAGCGGGGGGGCCGCATGAGCAGTTCTTC.

V is TRBV30 and J is TRBJ1-5, with TRBD1 matching over 7 bases. Unmatched junction bases numbered 9, after V lost 0 bases and J lost 1 base. The CDR3 is made up of 17 amino acids. Germline-derived CDR1 and CDR2 are GTSNPN and SVGIG (reference sequence). The CDR3 DNA sequence: TGTGCCTGGAGTGTACCGAGACAGGGAATAAGCAATCAGCCCCAGCATTTT. The encoded protein is CAWSVPRQGISNQPQHF.

The chain links TRBV6-6 to TRBJ2-7; D remains ambiguous. CDR3 length equals 14 residues. Trimming took off 0 bases at V and 6 bases at J, with 12 bases between the two ends. CDR1 and CDR2 from the germline V gene are MNHNY and SVGAGI (reference sequence). DNA of the CDR3: TGTGCCAGCAGTTACTCGGCCGCACCTCTCGAGCAGTACTTC. The encoded protein is CASSYSAAPLEQYF.

V is TRBV5-6 and J is TRBJ2-5; TRBD2 is a possible D gene (6 bases). CDR1 and CDR2 (germline): SGHDT, YYEEEE. CDR3 length: 13 amino acids. V was trimmed by 6 bases and J by 2 bases, leaving 11 bases between them. CDR3 loop: CASKVRGQETQYF. Here the CDR3 DNA reads TGTGCCAGCAAAGTTCGGGGGCAAGAGACCCAGTACTTC.

The gene calls are TRBV4-1 and TRBJ2-3; D remains ambiguous. V lost 2 bases to trimming and J lost 3 bases, with 12 bases between them. This CDR3 contains 15 residues. Germline loops: CDR1 MGHRA, CDR2 YSYEKL. The CDR3 DNA reads TGCGCCAGCAGCCAAAAAGGAGAAAGGACAGATACGCAGTATTTT. Translated, it gives CASSQKGERTDTQYF.

This chain joins TRBV2 and TRBJ2-7; D is unresolved. Germline loops: CDR1 SNHLY, CDR2 FYNNEI. The ends were cut back, 5 bases at V and 6 bases at J, with 14 bases in the middle. CDR3 length equals 13 residues. CDR3 nucleotides: TGTGCCAGCAGTAAAAACCTAGGAGTCGAGCAGTACTTC. Its translation is CASSKNLGVEQYF.

This chain connects TRBV4-1 to TRBJ2-7, with D uncertain. CDR1 is MGHRA and CDR2 is YSYEKL in the germline V gene. V was pared by 4 bases and J by 3 bases, with 16 bases between. This CDR3 is 15 amino acids long. CDR3 protein: CASSPSTDALYEQYF. CDR3 in DNA: TGCGCCAGCAGCCCATCTACAGATGCGCTCTACGAGCAGTACTTC.

Concerning this clone itself: This same CDR3 is encoded by further DNA sequences in the sample. The genes are TRBV6-4 and TRBJ2-1, with TRBD2 matching 10 bases. CDR3 length: 16 amino acids. Losses at the gene ends were 5 bases for V and 0 bases for J; bases not matched to a gene: 4. Germline loops: CDR1 MRHNA, CDR2 SNTAGT. The CDR3, as DNA: TGTGCCAGCAGTAGGACTAGCGGCAGCTCCTACAATGAGCAGTTCTTC. Residues: CASSRTSGSSYNEQFF.

J is TRBJ2-3 and V is TRBV5-6; 8 nucleotides line up with TRBD2. This CDR3 is 16 amino acids long. V gave up 1 base and J gave up 1 base; unmatched junction bases: 5. Germline V gives CDR1 SGHDT, CDR2 YYEEEE. In DNA form, the CDR3 reads TGTGCCAGCAGCTTGTTGAGCGGGAGACGCACAGATACGCAGTATTTT. This gives the protein CASSLLSGRRTDTQYF.

The chain couples TRBV6-5 to TRBJ1-1; the D is unclear. The CDR3 is 14 residues long. From germline, CDR1 is MNHEY and CDR2 SVGAGI. Trimming stripped 2 bases from V and 0 bases from J, with 7 bases between. CDR3 in amino acids: CASSYTGLNTEAFF. The CDR3 DNA is TGTGCCAGCAGTTACACGGGATTGAACACTGAAGCTTTCTTT.

CDR3 amino acids: CASQAGGPGKGTGELFF. As DNA, the CDR3 is TGTGCCAGCCAAGCCGGGGGGCCCGGGAAAGGCACCGGGGAGCTGTTTTTT. J is TRBJ2-2 and V is TRBV6-4, with D possibly matching TRBD2 (7 bases). The CDR3 runs to 17 residues. V gave up 8 bases and J gave up 4 bases, with 23 bases separating them. The V gene's germline CDR1 is MRHNA and CDR2 SNTAGT.

The V gene is TRBV27, the J gene TRBJ2-7; TRBD2 matches at 8 bases. The CDR3 has 19 residues. The V gene end was trimmed by 7 bases and the J gene end by 0 bases; junction bases not matched to a gene: 20. The germline CDR1 and CDR2 sequences are MNHEY and SMNVEV (reference sequence). The CDR3 DNA is TGTGCCAGCAACCCCGTAGCTGGCGGGAGGTCCGGTAGCTCCTACGAGCAGTACTTC. Its translation: CASNPVAGGRSGSSYEQYF.

The chain couples TRBV6-1 to TRBJ1-2; the match to TRBD1 covers 10 bases. V was pared by 5 bases and J by 8 bases, with 11 bases of the junction left unmatched. Germline V gene data show CDR1 as MNHNS and CDR2 as SASEGT. The CDR3 covers 15 residues. CDR3 loop: CASSWDRGGEYGYTF. The CDR3 region has the DNA TGTGCCAGCAGTTGGGACAGGGGAGGGGAATACGGCTACACCTTC.

This chain connects TRBV25-1 to TRBJ2-7; 8 bases fit TRBD2. CDR1 MGHDK and CDR2 SYGVNS come from the germline V gene. Unmatched junction bases numbered 8, after V lost 10 bases and J lost 0 bases. CDR3 length equals 14 residues. This CDR3 is CATSGSGASYEQYF. Here the CDR3 DNA reads TGTGCCACCTCGGGTAGCGGGGCCTCCTACGAGCAGTACTTC.

This clone showed up just a few times. The rearrangement links TRBV6-5 to TRBJ2-1; 8 bases match TRBD2. Germline V gives CDR1 MNHEY, CDR2 SVGAGI. The CDR3 extends over 13 amino acids. The ends lost 4 bases at V and 13 bases at J; junction bases unmatched: 9. As DNA, the CDR3 is TGTGCCAGCAGTTCAATTCTAGCGGGCATCCAGTTCTTC. This sequence encodes CASSSILAGIQFF.

The chain is built from TRBV9 and TRBJ1-2, with 10 nucleotides matching TRBD1. This CDR3 has 18 residues. Germline values: CDR1 SGDLS, CDR2 YYNGEE. With 0 bases clipped from V and 7 bases from J, the junction kept 15 bases outside the gene matches. The CDR3 DNA reads as TGTGCCAGCAGCGTAGGGTTGGGACAGGGGATGAGAGGGAGTGGCTACACCTTC. This gives the protein CASSVGLGQGMRGSGYTF.